The clone carrying this TCR beta chain was counted between two and nine times. Antigen unknown. MiXCR was run by TCRdb on the 5' RACE reads, yielding one entry per CDR3 protein. The sample lists a few hundred thousand distinct CDR3 sequences; more than 20% were seen once. This entry belongs to a study of CD8 T cells in ankylosing spondylitis. Study outcomes and limitations: In ankylosing spondylitis patients, matched synovial fluid reportedly showed significant enrichment of disease-linked clones. What seemed typical of ankylosing spondylitis blood was a TCR beta motif built from eight highly homologous variants.

This clonotype originated in a male donor with ankylosing spondylitis or in good health (not recorded which). Sample: blood, either unsorted or a sorted T cell fraction (not recorded which).

The CDR3 DNA sequence: TGTGCCAGCAGCCAAGATGGGAGAACTAAAAACATTCAGTACTTC. It codes for CASSQDGRTKNIQYF. The rearrangement links TRBV4-2 to TRBJ2-4; D perhaps matches TRBD2 (5 bases). The CDR3 is 15 amino acids. Germline values: CDR1 LGHNA, CDR2 YNFKEQ. The V end was cut by 0 bases, the J end by 4 bases, with 10 bases between.